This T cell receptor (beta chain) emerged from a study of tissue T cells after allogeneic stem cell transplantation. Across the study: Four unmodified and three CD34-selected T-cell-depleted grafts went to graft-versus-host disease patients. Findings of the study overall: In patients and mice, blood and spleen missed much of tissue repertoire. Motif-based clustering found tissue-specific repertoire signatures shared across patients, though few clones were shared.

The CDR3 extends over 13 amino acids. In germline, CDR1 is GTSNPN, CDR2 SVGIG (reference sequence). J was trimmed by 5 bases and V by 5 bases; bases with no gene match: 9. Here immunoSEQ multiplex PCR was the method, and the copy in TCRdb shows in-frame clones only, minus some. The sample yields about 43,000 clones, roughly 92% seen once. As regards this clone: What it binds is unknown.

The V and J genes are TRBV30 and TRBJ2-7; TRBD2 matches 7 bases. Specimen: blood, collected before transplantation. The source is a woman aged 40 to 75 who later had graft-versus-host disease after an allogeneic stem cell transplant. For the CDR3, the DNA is TGTGCCTGGGAGGCGGGAGTGTTCCACGAGCAGTACTTC. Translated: CAWEAGVFHEQYF.